The TCR beta chain under discussion was sequenced for a study of beta chain features in type 1 diabetes. The whole isolated RNA underwent reverse transcription, so sequencing captured expressed TCRB transcripts. The assay was immunoSEQ multiplex PCR, and TCRdb's table has in-frame clones only and misses some. The sample holds about 660,000 clones, around 15% seen once. Overall study findings and caveats: Insertions were fewer and deletions more numerous at VDJ junctions in type 1 diabetes patients. Type 1 diabetes patients showed a moderate but significant shortening of TCRB CDR3s in all four CD4+ subsets.

Purity exceeded 95% in all sorted populations. This clone showed up just a few times. What it binds is not known. The CDR3 length is 16 residues. Trimming left V 2 bases short and J 7 bases short, with 18 bases between. Germline lookup yields CDR1 SEHNR and CDR2 FQNEAQ (reference sequence). This receptor was obtained from a man younger than 35 with type 1 diabetes. The chain combines TRBV7-9 with TRBJ2-1; no clear D gene. Source material: naive CD4+ T cells from blood. The CDR3 nucleotides are TGTGCCAGCAGCTTACGAAAGGCTACCGAACGTAATGAGCAGTTCTTC. Residues: CASSLRKATERNEQFF.